These 5 T cell receptor beta chains came from one sample sequenced in a study of T-cell memory formation after mild COVID-19 listed by TCRdb under 2021. Library creation used 5' RACE. The sequencer listed for this sample is Illumina NovaSeq 6000. The public reads were run again by TCRdb, first through fastp at Q25 and then through MiXCR, and only productive beta chains were kept. Rows with one shared CDR3 protein collapse into an entry with the most common genes and DNA. This sample gives 450,000 or so distinct CDR3 sequences in total; more than 20% of them show up just once. The ten largest clones take up under 15% of the sample. Material for sequencing was PBMCs or a T cell subset sorted from them (not recorded which). These receptor sequences come from an adult woman who had mild COVID-19 (a few samples of this study predate the infection). The sample titles of this study are shuffled in the database, so cell type and time point are left out; the donor was told from shared clones.

The chain couples TRBV6-2 or TRBV6-3 to TRBJ2-2; D is unclear. Between the trimmed V and J ends, which lost 4 bases and 5 bases, there was a span of 8 bases. The CDR3 runs to 13 residues. CDR1 and CDR2 from the germline V gene are MNHEY and SVGEGT. This chain's CDR3 is CASSFAATGELFF. CDR3 DNA sequence: TGTGCCAGCAGTTTTGCAGCAACCGGGGAGCTGTTTTTT.

This clonotype was picked up a small number of times. The junction and the germline gene differ at one end; a read error may be behind it. The chain employs TRBV7-2 and TRBJ2-1, with D possibly being TRBD2 (5 bases). The length of the CDR3 is 11 residues. The germline gives CDR1 SGHTA, CDR2 FQGNSA. CDR3 sequence reads: CASSLAGGEFF. CDR3 DNA: TGTGCCAGCAGCCTAGCAGGCGGCGAGTTCTTC. Filled out from reference TRBV7-2 and TRBJ2-1, the complete variable domain reads GAGVSQSPSNKVTEKGKDVELRCDPISGHTALYWYRQSLGQGLEFLIYFQGNSAPDKSGLPSDRFSAERTGGSVSTLTIQRTQQEDSAVYLCASSLAGGEFFGPGTRLTVL.

This clonotype was seen more than once but under ten times. This rearrangement joins TRBV7-9 to TRBJ2-1; D uncertain. Germline lookup yields CDR1 SEHNR and CDR2 FQNEAQ (reference sequence). The CDR3 contains 13 residues. The V end lost 2 bases, the J end lost 3 bases, and 5 bases lay between the germline ends. The CDR3 loop is CASSLSIYNEQFF. CDR3 nucleotides: TGTGCCAGCAGCTTATCTATCTACAATGAGCAGTTCTTC.

The chain combines TRBV20-1 with TRBJ2-2; D is perhaps TRBD1 (6 bases). The CDR3 is 14 residues long. V lost 3 bases, J lost 4 bases, and 12 bases lay in between. From germline, CDR1 is DFQATT and CDR2 SNEGSKA (reference sequence). CDR3 amino acids: CSASRQAVTGELFF. CDR3 nucleotides: TGCAGTGCTAGCAGACAGGCGGTCACCGGGGAGCTGTTTTTT.

This chain connects TRBV6-5 to TRBJ2-3; D call uncertain. From germline, CDR1 is MNHEY and CDR2 SVGAGI. This CDR3 is 14 amino acids long. The V end lost 2 bases, the J end lost 1 base, and 7 bases lay between the germline ends. The CDR3 region is CASSYDGRTDTQYF. CDR3 nucleotide sequence: TGTGCCAGCAGTTACGACGGTCGCACAGATACGCAGTATTTT.